The 19 T cell receptor beta chains below come from one sample, sequenced in a study of T cells in Graves' hyperthyroidism and ophthalmopathy. The TCR beta CDR3 regions underwent amplification using RNA transcripts as the source. HTBI primers were used for first-round RT-PCR of the TCR CDR3. TCRdb reprocessed the multiplex PCR reads with MiXCR, giving one entry per CDR3 protein. The table lists hundreds of thousands of distinct CDR3 sequences, about 15% of them singletons. Sequenced input: blood. The receptors here all came from a man younger than 35 with Graves' ophthalmopathy.

There are many counts of this clonotype. V gene TRBV19 combines with J gene TRBJ2-7, with 10 bases lining up with TRBD2. Trimming at V came to 5 bases and at J to 5 bases, leaving 6 bases not matched to a gene. The CDR3 loop spans 14 amino acids. The germline gives CDR1 LNHDA, CDR2 SQIVND (reference sequence). For the CDR3, the DNA is TGTGCCAGTAGTCCAGCGGGAGGGCCCCACGAGCAGTACTTC. Translated, it gives CASSPAGGPHEQYF. Full variable domain (missing parts from reference TRBV19 and TRBJ2-7): DGGITQSPKYLFRKEGQNVTLSCEQNLNHDAMYWYRQDPGQGLRLIYYSQIVNDFQKGDIAEGYSVSREKKESFPLTVTSAQKNPTAFYLCASSPAGGPHEQYFGPGTRLTVT.

This clonotype appeared many times. CDR3 nucleotide sequence: TGTGCCAGCAGCCGATTCGACAGCCCAACCTACGAGCAGTACTTC. Its protein product is CASSRFDSPTYEQYF. The chain recombines TRBV5-6 with TRBJ2-7; D may be TRBD1 (5 bases). Trimming stripped 4 bases from V and 2 bases from J, with 16 bases between. The germline V gene encodes CDR1 SGHDT and CDR2 YYEEEE. This CDR3 comprises 15 residues.

This clonotype was recorded a few times. Germline and junction disagree at one end, which may indicate a read error. V gene TRBV29-1 combines with J gene TRBJ2-4; a weak D match, TRBD2 (5 bases). CDR3 length: 15 amino acids. From germline, CDR1 is SQVTM and CDR2 ANQGSEA. The CDR3 DNA reads TGCAGCGTTGAAGATCACAGCCTAGCCAAAACCATTCAGTACTTC. This codes for CSVEDHSLAKTIQYF.

This sequence joins TRBV5-6 and TRBJ2-2; 7 positions match TRBD1. The V gene end was trimmed by 4 bases and the J gene end by 3 bases; junction bases not matched to a gene: 12. The CDR3 spans 17 residues. Germline-derived CDR1 and CDR2 are SGHDT and YYEEEE. CDR3 protein: CASSPLVTGVYTGELFF. CDR3 in DNA: TGTGCCAGCAGCCCCCTGGTAACAGGGGTTTACACCGGGGAGCTGTTTTTT.

This clonotype was counted ten times or more. The rearrangement links TRBV20-1 to TRBJ2-7; TRBD2 aligns across 11 bases. The germline V gene has CDR1 DFQATT and CDR2 SNEGSKA (reference sequence). V shed 5 bases and J 5 bases; nucleotides not matched to a gene: 14. The CDR3 sequence is 16 residues long. CDR3 DNA: TGCAGTGCTCTCCCTCCGACTAGCGGGAAAGCTCACGAGCAGTACTTC. Translated, it gives CSALPPTSGKAHEQYF.

This clonotype was counted ten times or more. The chain is built from TRBV5-1 and TRBJ2-1, with TRBD1 identical over 9 bases. This CDR3 has 17 residues. Per germline, CDR1 SGHRS and CDR2 YFSETQ. V trimming: 1 base; J trimming: 3 bases; junction bases outside the gene matches: 8. CDR3 in amino acids: CASSLPTGGAVYNEQFF. CDR3 coding DNA: TGCGCCAGCAGCTTGCCTACAGGGGGCGCGGTCTACAATGAGCAGTTCTTC.

This clonotype was counted at least ten times. The chain uses TRBV6-1 and TRBJ1-1; a possible D gene is TRBD1 (5 bases). The CDR3 sequence is 15 residues long. Trimming removed 6 bases at V and 2 bases at J, with 16 bases between. Germline V gene lookup returns CDR1 MNHNS and CDR2 SASEGT. The CDR3 reads CASRDSGTANTEAFF. The CDR3 coding sequence is TGTGCCAGCAGAGACTCCGGGACGGCCAACACTGAAGCTTTCTTT.

The J gene is TRBJ2-7, the V gene TRBV6-5; D not resolved. Germline lookup yields CDR1 MNHEY and CDR2 SVGAGI. The CDR3 consists of 13 residues. The V and J ends lost 3 bases and 1 base respectively, with 7 bases between them. The CDR3 here is CASSYRLSYEQYF. DNA of the CDR3: TGTGCCAGCAGTTATCGGTTATCCTACGAGCAGTACTTC.

This clonotype has a count of ten or more. The chain employs TRBV5-8 and TRBJ2-3, with D perhaps TRBD2 (5 bases). Germline-derived CDR1 and CDR2 are SGHTS and YDEGEE. Trimming stripped 0 bases from V and 5 bases from J, with 10 bases between. The CDR3 length is 14 residues. The CDR3 nucleotides read TGTGCCAGCAGCTTGGGAGCAGGAGGAGATACGCAGTATTTT. Encoded protein: CASSLGAGGDTQYF.

This clonotype was observed at least ten times. This sequence joins TRBV4-1 and TRBJ2-1, with D perhaps matching TRBD2 (5 bases). Germline V gene lookup returns CDR1 MGHRA and CDR2 YSYEKL. The CDR3 has 13 amino acids. The germline V and J ends were trimmed by 4 bases and 4 bases, with 8 bases remaining between them. DNA for the CDR3: TGCGCCAGCAGCCGTACTAGTTACAATGAGCAGTTCTTC. As protein: CASSRTSYNEQFF.

This clonotype has at least ten counts. The chain uses TRBV27 and TRBJ2-3; TRBD2 matches 7 bases. CDR3 size: 13 residues. Trimming at V came to 3 bases and at J to 7 bases, leaving 4 bases not matched to a gene. Germline CDR1 reads MNHEY; CDR2 reads SMNVEV (reference sequence). Here the CDR3 reads CASSFPGGHTQYF. CDR3 bases: TGTGCCAGCAGTTTCCCGGGGGGACATACGCAGTATTTT.

This clonotype was picked up many times. The V call is TRBV30, the J call TRBJ1-5; 8 positions agree with TRBD1. Per germline, CDR1 GTSNPN and CDR2 SVGIG (reference sequence). The trim removed 0 bases at V and 5 bases at J, leaving 3 bases unmatched. The length of the CDR3 is 14 residues. The CDR3 loop is CAWSVDRAYQPQHF. In DNA form, the CDR3 reads TGTGCCTGGAGTGTGGACAGGGCCTATCAGCCCCAGCATTTT.

This clonotype was detected a few times. The chain employs TRBV25-1 and TRBJ2-1; a weak D match, TRBD2 (5 bases). Germline CDR1 is MGHDK and CDR2 is SYGVNS. The germline V and J ends were trimmed by 4 bases and 8 bases, with 12 bases remaining between them. The CDR3 is 13 amino acids. CDR3 nucleotide sequence: TGTGCCAGCAGTGCGCGGGTCTGGGATGAGCAGTTCTTC. Translated: CASSARVWDEQFF.

This clonotype was picked up many times. Mismatch with germline at one junction end may stem from a read error. The chain has TRBV7-9 and TRBJ2-7; D may match TRBD1 or TRBD2 (6 bases each). The CDR3 is made up of 14 amino acids. Germline lookup yields CDR1 SEHNR and CDR2 FQNEAQ (reference sequence). In nucleotides, the CDR3 is TGTGCCAGCAGCTCCTACAGGGACTCCCACGAGCAGTACTTC. Encoded protein: CASSSYRDSHEQYF. Complete variable domain (other parts from reference TRBV7-9 and TRBJ2-7): DTGVSQNPRHKITKRGQNVTFRCDPISEHNRLYWYRQTLGQGPEFLTYFQNEAQLEKSRLLSDRFSAERPKGSFSTLEIQRTEQGDSAMYLCASSSYRDSHEQYFGPGTRLTVT.

This clonotype has at least ten counts. The chain couples TRBV12-3 or TRBV12-4 to TRBJ2-7; no clear D. This CDR3 comprises 12 residues. V was trimmed by 8 bases and J by 2 bases, leaving 10 bases between them. Written as DNA, the CDR3 is TGTGCCAGCGCGTACAGACCCTACGAGCAGTACTTC. Its translation: CASAYRPYEQYF.

This clonotype showed up many times. CDR3 bases: TGTGCCAGCTCACCACAGGTCAGGGATACGGATGGCTACACCTTC. Protein product: CASSPQVRDTDGYTF. V is TRBV18 and J is TRBJ1-2, with D possibly matching TRBD1 (5 bases). The CDR3 totals 15 residues. V shed 1 base and J shed 6 bases, with 15 bases lying between them. CDR1 KGHSH and CDR2 LQKENI come from the germline V gene.

This clonotype was recorded at least ten times. The chain links TRBV7-8 to TRBJ2-3; tentatively, D is TRBD2 (5 bases). This CDR3 region has 19 residues. The germline V gene has CDR1 SGHVS and CDR2 FQNEAQ. The ends were cut back, 5 bases at V and 0 bases at J, with 24 bases in the middle. The CDR3 DNA sequence: TGTGCCAGCAGCGGTACCGGGCCCCGGACTGCAGCTAGCACAGATACGCAGTATTTT. Encoded protein: CASSGTGPRTAASTDTQYF.

The gene calls are TRBV9 and TRBJ2-3; TRBD2 is a possible D gene (5 bases). The CDR3 covers 14 residues. CDR1 SGDLS and CDR2 YYNGEE come from the germline V gene. Deletions cut 0 bases from V and 5 bases from J, with 10 bases between. CDR3 nucleotide sequence: TGTGCCAGCAGCGTAGAAGACTACAGAGATACGCAGTATTTT. Its translation: CASSVEDYRDTQYF.

The V and J genes are TRBV20-1 and TRBJ2-5; D may be TRBD1 (6 bases). The germline gives CDR1 DFQATT, CDR2 SNEGSKA (reference sequence). CDR3 size: 17 residues. Trimming left V 0 bases short and J 0 bases short, with 17 bases between. In nucleotides, the CDR3 is TGCAGTGCTAGAGAGGCCCGGACAGAATCGTACCAAGAGACCCAGTACTTC. Its translation is CSAREARTESYQETQYF.